This TCR beta chain stems from a study of blood T cell repertoires in COVID-19. Study as a whole: Sample material is recorded as cDNA or gDNA derived from T cells, B-cell-depleted T cells, or PBMCs.

Original methodology: Reference gene primer amplification gave estimated nucleated cell counts. The table came from immunoSEQ multiplex PCR; TCRdb's copy has only in-frame clones and leaves some out. Clonal size and the V and J genes are those of that table, whereas D and trimming came from the DNA. The repertoire holds fewer than 300,000 clones, with 85% as singletons. This clone showed up just once. CDR1 LGHDT and CDR2 YNNKEL come from the germline V gene (reference sequence). V lost 3 bases to trimming and J lost 5 bases; unmatched junction nucleotides: 7. This CDR3 contains 15 residues. The sequenced sample was PBMCs or T cells enriched from blood (not recorded which). The rearrangement links TRBV3-1 (or the pseudogene TRBV3-2) to TRBJ2-3; TRBD1 aligns across 8 bases. The TCR originated in a woman in her forties or fifties who had recovered from COVID-19. CDR3 loop: CASSQDTGGGDTQYF. In DNA, the CDR3 is TGTGCCAGCAGCCAGGACACAGGGGGTGGAGATACGCAGTATTTT.